In this sample, the clone carrying this T cell receptor beta chain turned up once. Its antigen is as yet unknown. V was pared by 4 bases and J by 1 base, with 9 bases between. The CDR3 covers 14 residues. The germline V gene has CDR1 SGHAT and CDR2 FQNNGV. The data were taken from a study of yellow fever vaccine responses in identical twins. General observations from the study: It has been reported that, in twins, the vaccine T cell response seemed partly convergent and partly personalized.

TCRdb reprocessed the RT-PCR reads with MiXCR, giving one entry per CDR3 protein. The sample has 600 to 700 distinct CDR3 sequences; 82% are singletons. The TCR comes from a young woman who received the yellow fever vaccine. The J gene is TRBJ2-3, the V gene TRBV11-2; D gene ambiguous. The sample was T cells from blood (PBMCs), unsorted or a sorted subset (not recorded which), taken before or after yellow fever vaccination (not recorded which). The CDR3: CASSSRGRTDTQYF. The CDR3 coding sequence is TGTGCCAGCAGCTCCCGTGGCCGCACAGATACGCAGTATTTT.